Below, one TCR beta chain is given with its context. Making TCR beta cDNA involved roughly 500 ng total RNA and a constant-region primer. Construction of TCR beta libraries relied on three successive nested multiplex PCR rounds employing slightly modified ARM-PCR. Use of TRBV1-TRBV30 forward primers with a C-beta reverse primer characterized the first two PCR rounds, which lasted about 10 cycles each. One entry per CDR3 protein results from TCRdb running MiXCR on the multiplex PCR reads. Of about 200,000 distinct CDR3 sequences listed, about 61% are singletons. Both blood RNA, taken from unsorted whole blood, and germline DNA were extracted. With 0 bases removed from V and 2 bases from J, the gap between germline ends came to 8 bases. The CDR3 has 14 amino acids. Per germline, CDR1 SGHAT and CDR2 FQNNGV. This entry belongs to a study of tumor-infiltrating lymphocytes in primary liver carcinoma.

This sequence joins TRBV11-2 and TRBJ2-7; TRBD2 might be the D (5 bases). The clonotype comes from a woman between 55 and 75 years old with primary liver carcinoma and hepatitis B virus infection. The material sequenced was peripheral blood. CDR3 nucleotide sequence: TGTGCCAGCAGCTTAGACGGGATGACCTACGAGCAGTACTTC. Its translation: CASSLDGMTYEQYF.